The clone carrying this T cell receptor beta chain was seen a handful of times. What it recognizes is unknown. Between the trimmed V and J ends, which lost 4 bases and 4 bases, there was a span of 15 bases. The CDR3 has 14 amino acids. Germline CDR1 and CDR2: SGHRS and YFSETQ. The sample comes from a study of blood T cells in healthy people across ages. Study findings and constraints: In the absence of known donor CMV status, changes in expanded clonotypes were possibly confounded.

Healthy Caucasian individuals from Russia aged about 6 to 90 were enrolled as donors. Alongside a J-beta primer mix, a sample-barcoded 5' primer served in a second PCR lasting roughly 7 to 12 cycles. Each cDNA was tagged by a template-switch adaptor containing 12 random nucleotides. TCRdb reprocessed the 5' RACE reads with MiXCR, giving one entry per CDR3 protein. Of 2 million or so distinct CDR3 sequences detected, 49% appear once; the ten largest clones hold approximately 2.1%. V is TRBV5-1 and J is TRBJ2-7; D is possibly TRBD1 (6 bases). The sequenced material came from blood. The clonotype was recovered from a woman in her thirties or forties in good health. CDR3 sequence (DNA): TGCGCCAGCAGCCTCTCCGGGACAAAATACGAGCAGTACTTC. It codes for CASSLSGTKYEQYF.